A single sample is the source of the 6 T cell receptor beta chains below, sequenced in a study of metastatic and nonmetastatic thyroid tumors. Thyroid surgery was preceded by no treatment in any patient. TCRdb redid the clone calls on the PCR reads using MiXCR. This table has over 5,500 clones, roughly 27% appearing once. Sample: adjacent normal tissue. Receptors originate from a male donor with papillary thyroid cancer or a benign thyroid nodule (not recorded which). Some clones in this sample may be carry-over from other donors' samples.

Here the CDR3 reads CATSDPQGAWTGELFF. In DNA form, the CDR3 reads TGTGCCACCAGTGATCCACAGGGGGCATGGACCGGGGAGCTGTTTTTT. This chain links TRBV24-1 with TRBJ2-2; 9 bases align to TRBD1. V was pared by 3 bases and J by 5 bases, with 6 bases of the junction left unmatched. Germline values: CDR1 KGHDR, CDR2 SFDVKD. The CDR3 spans 16 residues.

In this sample, this clone turned up a few times. The genes are TRBV12-3 or TRBV12-4 and TRBJ2-3, with D possibly matching TRBD1 (5 bases). CDR3 length: 12 residues. Trimming cost V 6 bases and J 3 bases, with 7 bases left between them. The CDR3 is CASSSGTDTQYF. Written as DNA, the CDR3 is TGTGCCAGCAGCTCAGGGACAGATACGCAGTATTTT.

This clone was seen ten or more times. This same CDR3 is encoded by further DNA sequences in the sample. This sequence joins TRBV25-1 and TRBJ2-7, with TRBD2 matching 14 bases. The trim removed 7 bases at V and 5 bases at J, leaving 4 bases unmatched. The CDR3 has 14 residues. Germline V CDR1 and CDR2: MGHDK, SYGVNS. The CDR3: CASNPGLAGDEQYF. CDR3 in DNA: TGTGCCAGCAACCCGGGACTAGCGGGGGACGAGCAGTACTTC.

Only a few counts were recorded for this clone. The V and J genes are TRBV20-1 and TRBJ2-3; 12 nucleotides agree with TRBD2. The ends lost 5 bases at V and 5 bases at J; junction bases unmatched: 11. Germline-derived CDR1 and CDR2 are DFQATT and SNEGSKA (reference sequence). The CDR3 loop spans 16 amino acids. The CDR3 sequence: CSAAGTSGLREDTQYF. The CDR3 nucleotides read TGCAGTGCTGCAGGGACTAGCGGGTTAAGAGAAGATACGCAGTATTTT.

The chain joins TRBV30 to TRBJ1-1; D gene unclear. The germline gives CDR1 GTSNPN, CDR2 SVGIG (reference sequence). Trimming cost V 5 bases and J 7 bases, with 11 bases left between them. The CDR3 covers 11 residues. CDR3: CAWQRGDEAFF. CDR3 DNA: TGTGCCTGGCAACGGGGTGATGAAGCTTTCTTT.

This clone was seen more than once but under ten times. This clone may be a read error of a much larger clone one base away. This chain joins TRBV19 and TRBJ2-1, with D uncertain. Germline V lookup: CDR1 LNHDA, CDR2 SQIVND (reference sequence). The CDR3 totals 12 residues. CDR3 region: CASRSSLNEQFF. The CDR3, as DNA: TGTGCCAGTAGATCGTCTCTCAATGAACAGTTCTTC.